These T cell receptor beta chains were read from a single sample in a study of cytomegalovirus exposure and HLA in healthy donors. Clones were sequenced by immunoSEQ multiplex PCR, and TCRdb holds only the in-frame ones, with some missing. This sample carries more than 95,000 clones, about 71% of them seen once, and the ten largest clones take over 2.5%. Sequenced sample: PBMCs. These receptors all come from a woman between 45 and 60 years old in good health and CMV-seronegative. CDR3s include the opening cysteine and the closing phenylalanine or tryptophan. Each record gives: J gene, clone size, D gene, V gene, CDR3 protein, CDR3 DNA. A D gene is named only where the DNA matches it firmly. Clone size is stated in some rows and not others, as once, few, many or a class when expanded.

J gene: TRBJ1-2; clone size: -; D gene: TRBD1; V gene: TRBV9; CDR3 protein: CASSATGNYGYTF; CDR3 DNA: TGTGCCAGCAGCGCGACAGGGAACTATGGCTACACCTTC
J gene: TRBJ2-2; clone size: -; D gene: TRBD2; V gene: TRBV28; CDR3 protein: CASSFQAGGPVTGELFF; CDR3 DNA: TGTGCCAGCAGTTTTCAAGCGGGAGGGCCGGTCACCGGGGAGCTGTTTTTT
J gene: TRBJ2-7; clone size: -; D gene: TRBD1; V gene: TRBV19; CDR3 protein: CASSILPGQGVYEQYF; CDR3 DNA: TGTGCCAGTAGTATACTCCCCGGACAGGGTGTTTACGAGCAGTACTTC
J gene: TRBJ2-5; clone size: few; D gene: TRBD2; V gene: TRBV2; CDR3 protein: CASRKPPRGGETQYF; CDR3 DNA: TGTGCCAGCAGAAAGCCCCCTCGGGGAGGGGAGACCCAGTACTTC
J gene: TRBJ2-1; clone size: few; D gene: -; V gene: TRBV7-9; CDR3 protein: CASSWGGLADNEQFF; CDR3 DNA: TGTGCCAGCAGCTGGGGCGGATTGGCTGACAATGAGCAGTTCTTC
J gene: TRBJ2-2; clone size: -; D gene: TRBD2; V gene: TRBV18; CDR3 protein: CASSPPTSGNTGELFF; CDR3 DNA: TGTGCCAGCTCACCACCGACTAGCGGGAACACCGGGGAGCTGTTTTTT
J gene: TRBJ1-5; clone size: -; D gene: -; V gene: TRBV19; CDR3 protein: CASSTTGNSNQPQHF; CDR3 DNA: TGTGCCAGTAGTACGACAGGAAATAGCAATCAGCCCCAGCATTTT
J gene: TRBJ1-1; clone size: -; D gene: -; V gene: TRBV5-1; CDR3 protein: CASSLDRNTEAFF; CDR3 DNA: TGCGCCAGCAGCTTGGATCGGAACACTGAAGCTTTCTTT
J gene: TRBJ2-5; clone size: -; D gene: -; V gene: TRBV6-5; CDR3 protein: CASSYAGEETQYF; CDR3 DNA: TGTGCCAGCAGTTACGCAGGGGAGGAGACCCAGTACTTC
J gene: TRBJ1-1; clone size: -; D gene: -; V gene: TRBV6-5; CDR3 protein: CASSYSLINTEAFF; CDR3 DNA: TGTGCCAGCAGTTACTCCCTTATTAACACTGAAGCTTTCTTT
J gene: TRBJ2-3; clone size: -; D gene: TRBD2; V gene: TRBV2; CDR3 protein: CASKGSVAGSTDTQYF; CDR3 DNA: TGTGCCAGCAAAGGGAGTGTAGCGGGAAGCACAGATACGCAGTATTTT
J gene: TRBJ2-1; clone size: -; D gene: TRBD1; V gene: TRBV2; CDR3 protein: CASKRDRSYNEQFF; CDR3 DNA: TGTGCCAGCAAACGGGACAGATCCTACAATGAGCAGTTCTTC
J gene: TRBJ1-1; clone size: -; D gene: -; V gene: TRBV9; CDR3 protein: CASSADSPLNTEAFF; CDR3 DNA: TGTGCCAGCAGCGCCGACAGCCCCTTGAACACTGAAGCTTTCTTT
J gene: TRBJ1-1; clone size: few; D gene: TRBD1; V gene: TRBV25-1; CDR3 protein: CASSGPGQGNYEAFF; CDR3 DNA: TGTGCCAGCAGTGGGCCGGGACAGGGTAACTATGAAGCTTTCTTT
J gene: TRBJ2-3; clone size: -; D gene: TRBD1; V gene: TRBV7-2; CDR3 protein: CASSPNRGPDTQYF; CDR3 DNA: TGTGCCAGCAGCCCAAACAGGGGCCCAGATACGCAGTATTTT
J gene: TRBJ1-2; clone size: -; D gene: -; V gene: TRBV28; CDR3 protein: CASSGMGGGFYGYTF; CDR3 DNA: TGTGCCAGCAGCGGGATGGGGGGTGGCTTCTATGGCTACACCTTC
J gene: TRBJ2-1; clone size: -; D gene: TRBD2; V gene: TRBV5-4; CDR3 protein: CASSGTSGSSYNEQFF; CDR3 DNA: TGTGCCAGCAGCGGGACTAGCGGGAGCTCCTACAATGAGCAGTTCTTC
J gene: TRBJ1-2; clone size: -; D gene: TRBD1; V gene: TRBV30; CDR3 protein: CAWNIPRGQGASRYGYTF; CDR3 DNA: TGTGCCTGGAATATCCCCCGAGGACAGGGGGCTTCTCGCTATGGCTACACCTTC
J gene: TRBJ1-5; clone size: once; D gene: -; V gene: TRBV28; CDR3 protein: CASRSPRMRASNQPQHF; CDR3 DNA: TGTGCCAGCAGGAGCCCTAGGATGCGAGCTAGCAATCAGCCCCAGCATTTT
J gene: TRBJ2-7; clone size: -; D gene: TRBD2; V gene: TRBV29-1; CDR3 protein: CSAGTSGTNEQYF; CDR3 DNA: TGCAGCGCGGGGACTAGCGGTACAAACGAGCAGTACTTC
J gene: TRBJ2-5; clone size: -; D gene: -; V gene: TRBV7-2; CDR3 protein: CASSTRRETQYF; CDR3 DNA: TGTGCCAGCAGCACCCGGCGGGAGACCCAGTACTTC
J gene: TRBJ2-7; clone size: -; D gene: TRBD1; V gene: TRBV10-3; CDR3 protein: CAISADRGGYEQYF; CDR3 DNA: TGTGCCATCAGTGCGGACAGGGGAGGTTACGAGCAGTACTTC
J gene: TRBJ2-7; clone size: -; D gene: -; V gene: TRBV7-9; CDR3 protein: CASSLAVGQKTYEQYF; CDR3 DNA: TGTGCCAGCAGCTTAGCAGTTGGGCAGAAAACCTACGAGCAGTACTTC
J gene: TRBJ2-3; clone size: -; D gene: -; V gene: TRBV7-3; CDR3 protein: CASSSFPTTNKTQYF; CDR3 DNA: TGTGCCAGCAGCTCCTTCCCGACTACAAACAAAACGCAGTATTTT
J gene: TRBJ2-7; clone size: -; D gene: TRBD2; V gene: TRBV7-2; CDR3 protein: CASSFSGRAREQYF; CDR3 DNA: TGTGCCAGCAGCTTTAGCGGGAGGGCGAGGGAGCAGTACTTC
J gene: TRBJ2-3; clone size: -; D gene: -; V gene: TRBV5-1; CDR3 protein: CASSLLLGQNTDTQYF; CDR3 DNA: TGCGCCAGCAGCTTGTTATTAGGACAGAACACAGATACGCAGTATTTT
J gene: TRBJ2-7; clone size: -; D gene: -; V gene: TRBV27; CDR3 protein: CASSLMAAGEQYF; CDR3 DNA: TGTGCCAGCAGTTTAATGGCCGCGGGCGAGCAGTACTTC
J gene: TRBJ2-1; clone size: -; D gene: -; V gene: TRBV30; CDR3 protein: CAWMRGGSYNEQFF; CDR3 DNA: TGTGCCTGGATGAGGGGGGGATCCTACAATGAGCAGTTCTTC
J gene: TRBJ1-2; clone size: -; D gene: -; V gene: TRBV19; CDR3 protein: CASSTSLGYTF; CDR3 DNA: TGTGCCAGTAGTACGAGTCTTGGCTACACCTTC
J gene: TRBJ2-7; clone size: -; D gene: TRBD1; V gene: TRBV7-2; CDR3 protein: CASSRQGHHGYEQYF; CDR3 DNA: TGTGCCAGCAGCCGACAGGGACATCACGGTTACGAGCAGTACTTC
J gene: TRBJ1-1; clone size: -; D gene: -; V gene: TRBV28; CDR3 protein: CASSLRVNTFF; CDR3 DNA: TGTGCCAGCAGTCTCCGGGTCAATACTTTCTTT
J gene: TRBJ2-5; clone size: -; D gene: TRBD1; V gene: TRBV6-1; CDR3 protein: CASTGGTGKYF; CDR3 DNA: TGTGCCAGCACCGGTGGGACAGGGAAGTACTTC
J gene: TRBJ2-5; clone size: -; D gene: TRBD2; V gene: TRBV4-2; CDR3 protein: CASSQDAATSGRYQETQYF; CDR3 DNA: TGTGCCAGCAGCCAAGATGCGGCGACTAGCGGGAGGTACCAAGAGACCCAGTACTTC